This T cell receptor beta chain was identified during a study of T cells after yellow fever vaccination. Study background: Libraries from low-cell-number fractions were prepared with the SMART-Seq v4 Ultra Low Input RNA kit.

This clonotype has only one observation. Its antigen remains unidentified. General study results and limits: Subsequent booster samples again held most clones from primary vaccination (approximately 95% CD4, just under 90% CD8). Peaking on day 5 versus 15, the secondary response was faster but weaker. The study noted that FACS-sorted repertoires could contain abundant clonotypes contaminating from the bulk population.

Each CDR3 protein is one row after TCRdb ran MiXCR on the 5' RACE reads. The data show fewer than 450,000 distinct CDR3 sequences, 7% to 10% seen once. From germline, CDR1 is MNHEY and CDR2 SMNVEV (reference sequence). The CDR3 is 16 residues long. Trimming removed 6 bases at V and 3 bases at J, with 21 bases between. The sample was PBMCs, taken 35 to 50 days after the first yellow fever vaccination. The source is a man aged 18 to 29 who received the YFV17D yellow fever vaccine. V gene TRBV27 combines with J gene TRBJ2-7; D perhaps matches TRBD2 (7 bases). The chain's CDR3 is CASRPRGALNVYEQYF. CDR3 sequence (DNA): TGTGCCAGCAGACCCCGGGGGGCTCTAAACGTCTACGAGCAGTACTTC.